The T cell receptor beta chain described here comes from a study of cytomegalovirus exposure and HLA in healthy donors. The PCR employed 60 Vbeta primers together with 13 Jbeta primers. TCRdb's table, derived via immunoSEQ multiplex PCR, lists solely in-frame clones and lacks some. Of around 200,000 clones in the sample, over 75% were seen once. This clone appeared a single time. The receptor was derived from a male donor in good health and CMV-seronegative. The sample consisted of PBMCs.

CDR3 residues: CASSWAMNTEAFF. DNA for the CDR3: TGTGCCAGCAGTTGGGCGATGAACACTGAAGCTTTCTTT. This chain uses TRBV27 with TRBJ1-1, with no clear D. V lost 4 bases, J lost 0 bases, and 6 bases lay in between. The CDR3 extends over 13 amino acids. Per germline, CDR1 MNHEY and CDR2 SMNVEV (reference sequence).